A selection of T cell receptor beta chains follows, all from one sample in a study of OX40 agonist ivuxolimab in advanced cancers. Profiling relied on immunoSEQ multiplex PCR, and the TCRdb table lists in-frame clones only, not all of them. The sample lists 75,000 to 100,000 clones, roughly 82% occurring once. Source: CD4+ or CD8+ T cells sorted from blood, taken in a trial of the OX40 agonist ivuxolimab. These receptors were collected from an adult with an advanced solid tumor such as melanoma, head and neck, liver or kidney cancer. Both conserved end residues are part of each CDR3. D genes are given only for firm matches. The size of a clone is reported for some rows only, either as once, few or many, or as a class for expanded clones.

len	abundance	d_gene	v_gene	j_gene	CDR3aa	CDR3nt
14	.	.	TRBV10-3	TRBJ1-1	CAISLGAGNTEAFF	TGTGCCATCAGTCTCGGGGCGGGGAACACTGAAGCTTTCTTT
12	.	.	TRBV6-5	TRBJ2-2	CASNGVTGELFF	TGTGCCAGTAACGGGGTGACCGGGGAGCTGTTTTTT
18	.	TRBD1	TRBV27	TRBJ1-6	CASSLRRQGAVDNSPLHF	TGTGCCAGCAGTTTGAGGAGACAGGGGGCCGTTGATAATTCACCCCTCCACTTT
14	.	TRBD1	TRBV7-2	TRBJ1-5	CASSPTGGGQPQHF	TGTGCCAGCAGCCCGACAGGGGGCGGACAGCCCCAGCATTTT
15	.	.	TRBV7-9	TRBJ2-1	CASKIDGQSYNEQFF	TGTGCCAGCAAGATTGACGGGCAGTCCTACAATGAGCAGTTCTTC
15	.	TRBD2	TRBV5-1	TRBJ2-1	CASSLGGAGKNEQFF	TGCGCCAGCAGCTTGGGGGGAGCGGGAAAGAATGAGCAGTTCTTC
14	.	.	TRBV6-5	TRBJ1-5	CASSREGPNQPQHF	TGTGCCAGCAGTCGAGAGGGCCCTAATCAGCCCCAGCATTTT
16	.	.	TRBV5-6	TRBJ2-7	CASSLSFSGVGYGQYF	TGTGCCAGCAGCTTGAGTTTCTCCGGGGTGGGTTATGGGCAGTACTTC
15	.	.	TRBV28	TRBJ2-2	CASSQQRGRTGELFF	TGTGCCAGCAGTCAACAGAGGGGAAGAACCGGGGAGCTGTTTTTT
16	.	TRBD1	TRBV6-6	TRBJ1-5	CASRPAQDRGNQPQHF	TGTGCCAGCAGGCCGGCCCAAGACAGGGGCAATCAGCCCCAGCATTTT
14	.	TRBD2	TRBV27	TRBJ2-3	CASSLAGVTNTQYF	TGTGCCAGCAGTTTGGCGGGGGTTACGAATACGCAGTATTTT
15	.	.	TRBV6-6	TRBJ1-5	CASSYSGYSNQPQHF	TGTGCCAGCAGTTATTCGGGCTATAGCAATCAGCCCCAGCATTTT
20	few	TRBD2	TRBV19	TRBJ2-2	CASSIDPPLSGGALGGELFF	TGTGCCAGTAGTATAGACCCCCCGCTTAGCGGGGGGGCTCTAGGCGGGGAGCTGTTTTTT
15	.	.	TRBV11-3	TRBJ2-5	CASSRGGGPGETQYF	TGTGCCAGCAGCCGGGGAGGGGGGCCAGGAGAGACCCAGTACTTC
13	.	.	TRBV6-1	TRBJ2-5	CASSATEQETQYF	TGTGCCAGCAGCGCGACAGAGCAAGAGACCCAGTACTTC
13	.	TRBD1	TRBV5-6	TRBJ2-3	CASSFTGADTQYF	TGTGCCAGCAGCTTCACAGGGGCAGATACGCAGTATTTT
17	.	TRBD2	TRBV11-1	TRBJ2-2	CASSWTSGGPDTGELFF	TGTGCCAGCAGCTGGACTAGCGGGGGGCCCGACACCGGGGAGCTGTTTTTT
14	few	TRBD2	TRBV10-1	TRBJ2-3	CASSRAGSVDTQYF	TGCGCCAGCAGTCGAGCGGGATCGGTAGATACGCAGTATTTT
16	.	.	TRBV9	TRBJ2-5	CASSVASGTLPETQYF	TGTGCCAGCAGCGTAGCTTCGGGGACCTTACCCGAGACCCAGTACTTC
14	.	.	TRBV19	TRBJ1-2	CASSPDTPNYGYTF	TGTGCCAGTAGTCCCGACACCCCTAACTATGGCTACACCTTC
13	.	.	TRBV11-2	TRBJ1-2	CASSLGGNYGYTF	TGTGCCAGCAGCTTAGGGGGAAACTATGGCTACACCTTC
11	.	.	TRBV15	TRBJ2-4	CATSRENIQYF	TGTGCCACCAGCAGAGAAAACATTCAGTACTTC
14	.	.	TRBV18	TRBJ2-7	CASSQGFGSYEQYF	TGTGCCAGCTCACAGGGTTTTGGCTCCTACGAGCAGTACTTC
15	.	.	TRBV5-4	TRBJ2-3	CASQFGGTSTDTQYF	TGTGCCAGCCAGTTCGGGGGAACAAGCACAGATACGCAGTATTTT
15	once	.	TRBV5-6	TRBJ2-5	CASSFLVKGEETQYF	TGTGCCAGCAGCTTCTTAGTTAAGGGAGAAGAGACCCAGTACTTC
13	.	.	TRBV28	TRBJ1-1	CASIGGGNTEAFF	TGTGCCAGCATCGGCGGGGGAAACACTGAAGCTTTCTTT
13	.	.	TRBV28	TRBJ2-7	CASSLFRSYEQYF	TGTGCCAGCAGTTTATTCCGGAGTTACGAGCAGTACTTC
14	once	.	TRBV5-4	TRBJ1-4	CASSFRQEGEKLFF	TGTGCCAGCAGCTTTAGACAGGAGGGTGAAAAACTGTTTTTT
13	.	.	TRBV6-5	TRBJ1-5	CASSRDNNQPQHF	TGTGCCAGCAGCCGGGACAACAATCAGCCCCAGCATTTT
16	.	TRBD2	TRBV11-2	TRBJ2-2	CASSSNGGLNTGELFF	TGTGCCAGCAGCTCCAACGGGGGGTTAAACACCGGGGAGCTGTTTTTT
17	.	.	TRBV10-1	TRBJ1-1	CASRVVGGGFMNTEAFF	TGCGCCAGCAGAGTAGTGGGGGGGGGCTTTATGAACACTGAAGCTTTCTTT
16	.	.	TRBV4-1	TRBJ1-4	CASSQDLVRAQEKLFF	TGCGCCAGCAGCCAAGATCTCGTCAGGGCTCAGGAAAAACTGTTTTTT
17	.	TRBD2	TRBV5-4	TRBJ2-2	CASSGLAGGLGTGELFF	TGTGCCAGCAGCGGACTAGCGGGGGGCCTGGGCACCGGGGAGCTGTTTTTT
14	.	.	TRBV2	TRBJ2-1	CASKGADYSNEQFF	TGTGCCAGCAAAGGGGCAGACTACTCCAATGAGCAGTTCTTC
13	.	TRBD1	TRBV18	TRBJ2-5	CASTTGVGETQYF	TGTGCCAGCACCACAGGGGTTGGAGAGACCCAGTACTTC
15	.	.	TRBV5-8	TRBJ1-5	CASSGQVYSNQPQHF	TGTGCCAGCAGCGGGCAGGTATATAGCAATCAGCCCCAGCATTTT
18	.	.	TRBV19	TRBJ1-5	CASSPGPPSGRSNQPQHF	TGTGCCAGTAGTCCGGGTCCCCCGAGTGGGCGAAGCAATCAGCCCCAGCATTTT
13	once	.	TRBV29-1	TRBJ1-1	CSVEARGSTEAFF	TGCAGCGTTGAGGCCCGGGGGTCCACTGAAGCTTTCTTT
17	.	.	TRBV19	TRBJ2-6	CASGLGGHSSGANVLTF	TGTGCCAGTGGACTCGGGGGACATAGCTCTGGGGCCAACGTCCTGACTTTC
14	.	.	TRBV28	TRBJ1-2	CASSLKPGPWGYTF	TGTGCCAGCAGTCTAAAACCAGGTCCCTGGGGCTACACCTTC
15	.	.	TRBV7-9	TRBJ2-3	CASSPRGALGDTQYF	TGTGCCAGCAGCCCCCGCGGGGCCTTGGGGGATACGCAGTATTTT
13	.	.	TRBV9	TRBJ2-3	CASSVVPGGPQEF	TGTGCCAGCAGCGTAGTACCCGGGGGCCCTCAAGAATTT
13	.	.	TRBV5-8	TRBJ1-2	CASSLRRNYGYTF	TGTGCCAGCAGCTTGCGTCGGAACTATGGCTACACCTTC
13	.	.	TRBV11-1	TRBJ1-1	CASSLADKGTAFF	TGTGCCAGCAGCTTAGCGGATAAGGGTACGGCTTTCTTT
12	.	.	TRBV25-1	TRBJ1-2	CASSTPGKGYTF	TGTGCCAGCAGCACGCCCGGAAAGGGCTACACCTTC
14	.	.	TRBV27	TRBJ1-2	CASSFMRGADGYTF	TGTGCCAGCAGTTTCATGAGGGGCGCCGATGGCTACACCTTC
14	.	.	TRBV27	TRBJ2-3	CASSVADRPDTQYF	TGTGCCAGCTCTGTAGCTGACAGACCAGATACGCAGTATTTT